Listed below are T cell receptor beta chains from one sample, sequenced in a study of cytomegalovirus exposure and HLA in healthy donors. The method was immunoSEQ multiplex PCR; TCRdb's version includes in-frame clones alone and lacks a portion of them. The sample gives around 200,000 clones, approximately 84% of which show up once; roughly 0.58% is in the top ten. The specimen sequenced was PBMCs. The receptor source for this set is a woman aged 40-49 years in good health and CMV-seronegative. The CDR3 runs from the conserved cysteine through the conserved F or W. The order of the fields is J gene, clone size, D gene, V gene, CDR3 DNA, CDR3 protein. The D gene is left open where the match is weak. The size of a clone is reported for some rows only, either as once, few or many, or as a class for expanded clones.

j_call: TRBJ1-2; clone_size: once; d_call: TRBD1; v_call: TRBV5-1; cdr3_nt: TGCGCCAGCAGCTTGGGAGGACAGGATCTTTATGGCTACACCTTC; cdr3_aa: CASSLGGQDLYGYTF
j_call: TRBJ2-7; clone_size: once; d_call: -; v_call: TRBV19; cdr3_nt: TGTGCCAGTAGTCGCGGCGCGGGGAGATCCTACGAGCAGTACTTC; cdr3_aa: CASSRGAGRSYEQYF
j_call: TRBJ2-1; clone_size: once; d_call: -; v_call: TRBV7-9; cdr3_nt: TGTGCCAGCAGCTTAGCGGAGGGGGCTGAGCAGTTCTTC; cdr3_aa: CASSLAEGAEQFF
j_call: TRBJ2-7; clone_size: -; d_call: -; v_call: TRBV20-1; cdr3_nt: TGCAGTGCCGCAGCTAGGTACTTC; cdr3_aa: CSAAARYF
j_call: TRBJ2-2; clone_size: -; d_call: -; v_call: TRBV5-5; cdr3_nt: TGTGCCAGCAGCTTGCGGTGGACCGGGGAGCTGTTTTTT; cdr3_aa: CASSLRWTGELFF
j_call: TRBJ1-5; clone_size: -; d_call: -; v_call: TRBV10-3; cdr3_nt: TGTGCCATCAGGGCGGGGGACAATCAGCCCCAGCATTTT; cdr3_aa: CAIRAGDNQPQHF
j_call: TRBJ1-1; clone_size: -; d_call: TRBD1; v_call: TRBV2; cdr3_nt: TGTGCCAGCATTTTCGAGGGGACAGGACCCACTGAAGCTTTCTTT; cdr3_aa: CASIFEGTGPTEAFF
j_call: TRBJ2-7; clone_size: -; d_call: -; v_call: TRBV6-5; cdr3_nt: TGTGCCAGCAGTTACTCGGCCTCTTACGAGCAGTACTTC; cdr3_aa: CASSYSASYEQYF
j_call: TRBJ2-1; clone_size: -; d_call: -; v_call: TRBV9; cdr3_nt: TGTGCCAGCAGCGTCTTCTCTTCAAGGGGCGATGAGCAGTTCTTC; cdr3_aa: CASSVFSSRGDEQFF
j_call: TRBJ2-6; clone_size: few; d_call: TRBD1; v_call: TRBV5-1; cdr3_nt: TGCGCCAGCACCCCAGGGGGATCAGGGGCCAACGTCCTGACTTTC; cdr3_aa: CASTPGGSGANVLTF
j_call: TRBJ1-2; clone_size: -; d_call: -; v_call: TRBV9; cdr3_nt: TGTGCCAGCAGCGGTCAGGGTAGTTTGTATGGCTACACCTTC; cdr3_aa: CASSGQGSLYGYTF
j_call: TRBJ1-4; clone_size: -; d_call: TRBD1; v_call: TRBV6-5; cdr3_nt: TGTGCCAGCAGTTACTCGGGCAGGGGGGCGAATGAAAAACTGTTCTTT; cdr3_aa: CASSYSGRGANEKLFF
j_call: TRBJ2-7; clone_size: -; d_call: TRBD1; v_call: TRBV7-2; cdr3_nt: TGTGCCAGCAGCTCCAGGACAGGGGCCTACGAGCAGTACTTC; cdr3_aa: CASSSRTGAYEQYF
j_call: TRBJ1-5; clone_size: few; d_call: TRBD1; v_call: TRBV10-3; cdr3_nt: TGTGCCATCAGTGACTTCGGGGACAGAGGCATGCATTTT; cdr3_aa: CAISDFGDRGMHF
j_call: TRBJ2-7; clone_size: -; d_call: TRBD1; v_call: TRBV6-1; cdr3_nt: TGTGCCAGCAGTGAACAGGGGGCGTTTTACGAGCAGTACTTC; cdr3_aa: CASSEQGAFYEQYF
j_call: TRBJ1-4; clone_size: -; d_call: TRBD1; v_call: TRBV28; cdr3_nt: TGTGCCAGCAGTTCGACAGGGGAACACCACGAAAAACTGTTTTTT; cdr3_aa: CASSSTGEHHEKLFF
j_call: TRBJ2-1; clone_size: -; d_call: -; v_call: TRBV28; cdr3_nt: TGTGCCAGCAGGCAGGGGTTGACCTACAATGAGCAGTTCTTC; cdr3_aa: CASRQGLTYNEQFF